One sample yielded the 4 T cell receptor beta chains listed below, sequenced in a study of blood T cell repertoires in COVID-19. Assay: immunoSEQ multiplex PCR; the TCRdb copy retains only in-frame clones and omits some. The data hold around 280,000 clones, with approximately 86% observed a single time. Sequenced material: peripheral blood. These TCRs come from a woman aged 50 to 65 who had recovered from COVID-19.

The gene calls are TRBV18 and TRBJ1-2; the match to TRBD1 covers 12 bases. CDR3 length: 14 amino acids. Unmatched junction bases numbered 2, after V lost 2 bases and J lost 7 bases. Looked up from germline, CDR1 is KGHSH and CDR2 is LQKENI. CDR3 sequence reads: CASSPGTGGGGYTF. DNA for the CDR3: TGTGCCAGCTCACCAGGGACAGGGGGCGGTGGCTACACCTTC.

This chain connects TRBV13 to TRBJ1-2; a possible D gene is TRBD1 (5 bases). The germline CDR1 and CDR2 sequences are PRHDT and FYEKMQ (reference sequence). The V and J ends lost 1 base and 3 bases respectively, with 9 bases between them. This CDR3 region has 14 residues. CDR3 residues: CASSLDRSHYGYTF. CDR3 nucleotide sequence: TGTGCCAGCAGCTTAGACAGGTCTCACTATGGCTACACCTTC.

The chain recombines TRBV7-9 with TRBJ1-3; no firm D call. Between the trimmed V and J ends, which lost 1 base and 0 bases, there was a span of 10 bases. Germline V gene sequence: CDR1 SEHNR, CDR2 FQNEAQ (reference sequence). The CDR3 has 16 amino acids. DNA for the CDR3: TGTGCCAGCAGCTTAGATGGCCAGATCTCTGGAAACACCATATATTTT. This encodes CASSLDGQISGNTIYF.

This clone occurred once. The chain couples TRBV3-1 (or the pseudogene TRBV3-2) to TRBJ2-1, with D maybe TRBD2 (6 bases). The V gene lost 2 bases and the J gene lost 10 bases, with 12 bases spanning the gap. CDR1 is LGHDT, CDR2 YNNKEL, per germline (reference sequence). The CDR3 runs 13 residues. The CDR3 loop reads CASSQLTSNEQFF. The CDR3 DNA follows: TGTGCCAGCAGCCAACTGACTAGTAACGAGCAGTTCTTC.